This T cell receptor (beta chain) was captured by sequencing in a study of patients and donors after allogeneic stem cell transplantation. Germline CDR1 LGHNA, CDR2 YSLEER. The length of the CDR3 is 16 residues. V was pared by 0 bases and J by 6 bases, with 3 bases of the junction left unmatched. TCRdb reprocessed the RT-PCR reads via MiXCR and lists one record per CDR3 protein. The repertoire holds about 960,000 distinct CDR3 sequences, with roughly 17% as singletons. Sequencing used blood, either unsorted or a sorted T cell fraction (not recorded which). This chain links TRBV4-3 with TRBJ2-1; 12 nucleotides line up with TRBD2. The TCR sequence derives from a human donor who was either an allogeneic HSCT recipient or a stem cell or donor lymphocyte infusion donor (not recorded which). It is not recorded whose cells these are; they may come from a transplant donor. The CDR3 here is CASSQDKGLAGNEQFF. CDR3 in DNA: TGCGCCAGCAGCCAAGATAAGGGACTAGCGGGCAATGAGCAGTTCTTC.